These 5 T cell receptor beta chains came from one sample sequenced in a study of preoperative IRX-2 immunotherapy in early breast cancer. The repertoire was sequenced with immunoSEQ multiplex PCR; TCRdb's copy has only in-frame clones and lacks some. The sample yields approximately 31,000 clones, over 85% seen once. The treatment was: preoperative locoregional IRX-2 cytokine immunotherapy. Sample: tumor tissue, taken after IRX-2 immunotherapy. The origin of the receptors is a human donor with breast cancer.

This chain uses TRBV11-3 with TRBJ1-2, with 10 bases aligning to TRBD1. This CDR3 is built from 14 residues. Germline lookup yields CDR1 SGHNT and CDR2 YENEEA. The V segment lost 5 bases and the J segment 8 bases; nucleotides outside the gene matches: 8. The CDR3 region has the DNA TGTGCCAGCAGCCCAGACGGACAGGGGGGCGGCTACACCTTC. Translation gives CASSPDGQGGGYTF.

The V and J genes are TRBV5-1 and TRBJ2-5; D unclear. The CDR3 loop spans 14 amino acids. Germline CDR1 SGHRS, CDR2 YFSETQ. V lost 4 bases and J lost 4, with 14 bases in between. CDR3 residues: CASSLINRGETQYF. The CDR3 DNA reads as TGCGCCAGCAGCCTCATAAACCGCGGAGAGACCCAGTACTTC. Looking up the rest from reference TRBV5-1 and TRBJ2-5 gives the full variable domain: KAGVTQTPRYLIKTRGQQVTLSCSPISGHRSVSWYQQTPGQGLQFLFEYFSETQRNKGNFPGRFSGRQFSNSRSEMNVSTLELGDSALYLCASSLINRGETQYFGPGTRLLVL.

V and J are TRBV6-8 and TRBJ2-7; possible D gene TRBD1, 6 bases. Germline CDR1 is MNHGY and CDR2 is SAAAGT. CDR3 length: 13 amino acids. The V end was cut by 10 bases, the J end by 0 bases, with 13 bases between. The DNA for the CDR3 is TGTGCCACCACCGGGACAACCTCCTACGAGCAGTACTTC. As protein: CATTGTTSYEQYF.

The CDR3 region is CASSLGTGVMNEQFF. For the CDR3, the DNA is TGCGCCAGCAGCTTGGGGACAGGGGTAATGAATGAGCAGTTCTTC. This chain joins TRBV5-1 and TRBJ2-1; TRBD1 aligns across 9 bases. V was clipped by 0 bases and J by 7 bases; unmatched bases: 5. CDR1 and CDR2 from the germline V gene are SGHRS and YFSETQ. The CDR3 is 15 amino acids.

V and J are TRBV6-8 and TRBJ2-7; TRBD1 matches at 11 bases. The trim removed 5 bases at V and 3 bases at J, leaving 3 bases unmatched. Germline V gene data show CDR1 as MNHGY and CDR2 as SAAAGT. The CDR3 length is 14 residues. This CDR3 reads CASSTGTGGYEQYF. CDR3 nucleotides: TGTGCCAGCAGTACCGGGACAGGGGGCTACGAGCAGTACTTC.